The clone carrying this T cell receptor (beta chain) has a handful of counts. Antigen unknown. The CDR3 runs 15 residues. J gave up 3 bases and V 1 base, and 5 bases lay outside the gene matches. CDR1 SGHDN and CDR2 FVKESK come from the germline V gene. The data derive from a study of T-cell memory formation after mild COVID-19. The overall study: TCR clusters were mostly confined to one donor each. Findings and caveats of the study: Of the contracting clones, CD4+ ones lay mainly in CM and EM, and CD8+ ones in EMRA.

TCRdb analysed the 5' RACE reads with MiXCR anew, one entry per CDR3 protein. In the table there are about 340,000 distinct CDR3 sequences, over 10% of which are singletons. The J gene is TRBJ2-7, the V gene TRBV14, with 8 bases lining up with TRBD1. The sequence came from a man aged 18 to 35 who had mild COVID-19 (a few samples of this study predate the infection). Cell type and time point are not known. Sequencing used PBMCs or a T cell subset sorted from them (not recorded which). The chain's CDR3 is CASSQVQGAYYEQYF. In nucleotides, the CDR3 is TGTGCCAGCAGCCAAGTCCAGGGGGCTTACTACGAGCAGTACTTC.